The entry that follows covers one TCR beta chain sequence. As yet, its antigen is unknown. This was the immunoSEQ v3 assay. Repertoires were generated with immunoSEQ multiplex PCR, while TCRdb's copy carries only in-frame clones and drops some. The sample comprises 25,000 to 30,000 clones, 60% to 80% of which are singletons, and about 16% rests with the top ten. The sample is drawn from a study of TIL therapy for anti-PD-1-resistant metastatic lung cancer. Study summary: By whole-exome sequencing, median non-synonymous tumor mutation burden was less than 1.8 mutations per megabase. Study-wide results and limits: Many TIL product clones were absent from baseline tumor, suggesting clonal contraction.

Noted time point: pre-treatment sample, taken before nivolumab and TIL therapy. Pleural nodules or supraclavicular lymph nodes made up most of the excised metastases sampled. Patients then received nivolumab; progressors got lymphodepletion, TIL and IL-2. Trimming cost V 4 bases and J 0 bases; bases outside gene matches: 2. The CDR3 is made up of 16 amino acids. The germline CDR1 and CDR2 sequences are SGHTS and YDEGEE. The clonotype originates from a woman between 30 and 79 years old with non-small cell lung cancer. The J gene is TRBJ2-1, the V gene TRBV5-8; 12 nucleotides match TRBD2. Sequenced material: tumor tissue, taken at baseline. The CDR3 loop is CASSRGLAGSYNEQFF. The DNA of the CDR3 is TGTGCCAGCAGCAGGGGACTAGCGGGCTCCTACAATGAGCAGTTCTTC.